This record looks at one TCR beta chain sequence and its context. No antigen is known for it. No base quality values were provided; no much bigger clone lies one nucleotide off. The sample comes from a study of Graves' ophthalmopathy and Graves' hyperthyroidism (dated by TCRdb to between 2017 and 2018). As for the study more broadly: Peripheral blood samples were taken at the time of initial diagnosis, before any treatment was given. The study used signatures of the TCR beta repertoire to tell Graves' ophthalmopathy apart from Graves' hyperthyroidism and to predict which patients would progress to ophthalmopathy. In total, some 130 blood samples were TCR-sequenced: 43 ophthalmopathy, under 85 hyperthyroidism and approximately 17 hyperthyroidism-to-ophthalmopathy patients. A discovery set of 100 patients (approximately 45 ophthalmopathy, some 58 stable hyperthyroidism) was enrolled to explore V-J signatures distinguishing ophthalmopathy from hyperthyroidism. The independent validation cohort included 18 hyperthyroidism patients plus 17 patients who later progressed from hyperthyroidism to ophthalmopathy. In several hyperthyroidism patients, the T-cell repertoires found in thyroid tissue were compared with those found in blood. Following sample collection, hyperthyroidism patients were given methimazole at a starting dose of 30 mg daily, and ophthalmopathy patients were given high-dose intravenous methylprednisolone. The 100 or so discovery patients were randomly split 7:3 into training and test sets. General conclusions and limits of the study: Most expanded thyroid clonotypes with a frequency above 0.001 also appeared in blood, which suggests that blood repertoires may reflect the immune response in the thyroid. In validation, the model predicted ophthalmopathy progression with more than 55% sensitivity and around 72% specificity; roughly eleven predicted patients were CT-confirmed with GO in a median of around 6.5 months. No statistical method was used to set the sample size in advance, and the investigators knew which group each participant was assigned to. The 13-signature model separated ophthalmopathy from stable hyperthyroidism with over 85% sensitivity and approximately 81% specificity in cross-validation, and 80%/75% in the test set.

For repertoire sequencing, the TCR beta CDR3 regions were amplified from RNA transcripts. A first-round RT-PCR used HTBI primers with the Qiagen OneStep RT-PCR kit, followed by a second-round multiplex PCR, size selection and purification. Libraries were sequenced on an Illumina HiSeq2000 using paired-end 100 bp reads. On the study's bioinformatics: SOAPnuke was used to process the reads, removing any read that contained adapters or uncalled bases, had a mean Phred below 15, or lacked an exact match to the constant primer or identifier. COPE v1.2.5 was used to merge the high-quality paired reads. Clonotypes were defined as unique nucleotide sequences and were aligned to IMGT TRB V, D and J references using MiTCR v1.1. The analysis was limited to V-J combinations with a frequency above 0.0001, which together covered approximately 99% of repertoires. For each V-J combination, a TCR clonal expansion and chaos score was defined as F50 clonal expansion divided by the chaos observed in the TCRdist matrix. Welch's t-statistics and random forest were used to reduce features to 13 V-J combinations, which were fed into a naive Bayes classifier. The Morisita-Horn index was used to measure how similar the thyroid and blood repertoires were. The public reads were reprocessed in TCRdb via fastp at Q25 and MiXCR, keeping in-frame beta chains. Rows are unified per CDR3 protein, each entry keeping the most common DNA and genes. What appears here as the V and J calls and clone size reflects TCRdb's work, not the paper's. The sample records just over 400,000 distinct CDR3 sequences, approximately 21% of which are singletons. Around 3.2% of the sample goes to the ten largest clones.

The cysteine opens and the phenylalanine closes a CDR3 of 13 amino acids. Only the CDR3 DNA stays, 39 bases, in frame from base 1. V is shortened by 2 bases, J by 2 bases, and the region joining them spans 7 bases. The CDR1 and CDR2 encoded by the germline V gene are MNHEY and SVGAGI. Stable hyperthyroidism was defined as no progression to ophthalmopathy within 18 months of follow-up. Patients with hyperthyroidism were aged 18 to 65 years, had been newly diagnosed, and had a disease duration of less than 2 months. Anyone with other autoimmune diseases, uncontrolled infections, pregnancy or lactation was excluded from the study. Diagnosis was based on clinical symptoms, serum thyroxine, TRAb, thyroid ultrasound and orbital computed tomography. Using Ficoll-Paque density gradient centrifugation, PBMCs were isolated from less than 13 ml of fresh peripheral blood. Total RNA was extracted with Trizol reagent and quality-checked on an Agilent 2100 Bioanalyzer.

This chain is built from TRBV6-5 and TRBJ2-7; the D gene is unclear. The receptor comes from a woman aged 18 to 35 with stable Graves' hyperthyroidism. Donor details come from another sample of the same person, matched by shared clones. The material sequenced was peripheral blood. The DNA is TGTGCCAGCAGTTACCGCACCACCTACGAGCAGTACTTC. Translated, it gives CASSYRTTYEQYF.